This TCR beta chain was recorded in a study of blood T cell repertoires in COVID-19. In the study overall: There were acute and convalescent COVID-19 samples, and they came from the United States, Italy and Spain. PBMCs, B-cell-depleted T cells, or T cells were the source of the cDNA or gDNA that made up the material.

There are 14 residues in the CDR3. Germline loops: CDR1 SGHAT, CDR2 FQNNGV. V trimming: 1 base; J trimming: 2 bases; junction bases outside the gene matches: 1. In the original workflow: The assay estimated nucleated cells by amplifying reference gene primers. TCRdb's table, derived via immunoSEQ multiplex PCR, lists solely in-frame clones and lacks some. The V and J calls and clone size were taken over from that table, and D and trimming were inferred from the DNA. The sample lists 200,000 to 250,000 clones; roughly 84% were seen once. The rearrangement uses TRBV11-2 and TRBJ2-7; 8 nucleotides match TRBD1. Sample: peripheral blood. The receptor was derived from a man aged 35 to 55 with active or convalescent COVID-19. The CDR3 nucleotides are TGTGCCAGCAGCTTAGGGACAGGGACCTACGAGCAGTACTTC. This gives the protein CASSLGTGTYEQYF.